The clone carrying this TCR beta chain came up many times. Germline lookup yields CDR1 ENHRY and CDR2 SYGVKD. The CDR3 length is 14 residues. The trim removed 5 bases at V and 4 bases at J, leaving 6 bases unmatched. The data were taken from a study of neurological immune-mediated disorders. CD4+ or CD8+ T cells, around 960,000 per library, were used for sorted libraries. With 10-nucleotide random UMIs, 5'RACE was used to make the cDNA. TCRdb re-derived calls from the 5' RACE reads in MiXCR, one entry per CDR3 protein. Of 30,000 or so distinct CDR3 sequences in the sample, about 4.1% are singletons; the top ten hold approximately 25%.

The chain joins TRBV10-3 to TRBJ2-7; 9 nucleotides line up with TRBD1. The sample comprised CD4+ T cells from blood. The sequence came from a woman aged 40 to 55 in good health. The CDR3 region has the DNA TGTGCCATCAGTCCGGGACAGGGTGTTTACGAGCAGTACTTC. Protein: CAISPGQGVYEQYF.